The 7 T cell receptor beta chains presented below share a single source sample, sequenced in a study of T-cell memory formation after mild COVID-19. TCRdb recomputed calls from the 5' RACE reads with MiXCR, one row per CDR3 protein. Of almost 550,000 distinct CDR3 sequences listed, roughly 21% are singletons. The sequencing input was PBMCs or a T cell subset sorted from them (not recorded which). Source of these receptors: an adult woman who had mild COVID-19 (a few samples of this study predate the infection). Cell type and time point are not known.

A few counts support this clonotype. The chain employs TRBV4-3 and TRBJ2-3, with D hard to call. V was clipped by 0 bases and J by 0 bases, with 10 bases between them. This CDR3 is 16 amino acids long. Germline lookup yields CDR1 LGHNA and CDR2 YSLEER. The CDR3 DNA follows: TGCGCCAGCAGCCAAGATGTACGGGTTAGCACAGATACGCAGTATTTT. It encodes CASSQDVRVSTDTQYF.

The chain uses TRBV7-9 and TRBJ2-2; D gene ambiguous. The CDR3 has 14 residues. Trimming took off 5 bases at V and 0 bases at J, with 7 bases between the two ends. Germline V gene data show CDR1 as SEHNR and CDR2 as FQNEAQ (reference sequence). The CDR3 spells CASSQDANTGELFF. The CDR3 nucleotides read TGTGCCAGCAGCCAGGACGCGAACACCGGGGAGCTGTTTTTT.

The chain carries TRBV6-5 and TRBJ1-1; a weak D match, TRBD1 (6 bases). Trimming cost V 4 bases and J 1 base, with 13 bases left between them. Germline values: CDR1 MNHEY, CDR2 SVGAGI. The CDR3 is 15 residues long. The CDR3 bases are TGTGCCAGCAGTTCTCGGACAGCGGAGAACACTGAAGCTTTCTTT. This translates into CASSSRTAENTEAFF.

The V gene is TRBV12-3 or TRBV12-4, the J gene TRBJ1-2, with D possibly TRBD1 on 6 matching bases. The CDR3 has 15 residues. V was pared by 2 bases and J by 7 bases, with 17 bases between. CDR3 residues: CASSLWDKVGGGYTF. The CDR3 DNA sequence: TGTGCCAGCAGTTTATGGGACAAGGTGGGAGGTGGCTACACCTTC.

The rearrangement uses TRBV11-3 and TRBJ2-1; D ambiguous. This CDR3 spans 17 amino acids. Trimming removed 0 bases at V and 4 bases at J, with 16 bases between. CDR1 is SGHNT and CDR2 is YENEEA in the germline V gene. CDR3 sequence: CASSLDMLRLSYNEQFF. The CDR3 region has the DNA TGTGCCAGCAGCTTAGATATGTTAAGGTTATCATACAATGAGCAGTTCTTC.

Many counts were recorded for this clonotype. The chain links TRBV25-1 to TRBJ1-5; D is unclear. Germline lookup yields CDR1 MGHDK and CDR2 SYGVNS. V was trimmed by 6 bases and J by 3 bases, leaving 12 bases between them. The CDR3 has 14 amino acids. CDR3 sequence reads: CASSLTKDNQPQHF. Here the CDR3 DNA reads TGTGCCAGCAGCCTGACGAAGGACAATCAGCCCCAGCATTTT.

CDR3 DNA sequence: TGTGCCAGCAGCCCTCGGGTGGGGGGTGAGCAGTACTTC. It encodes CASSPRVGGEQYF. This chain links TRBV7-6 with TRBJ2-7; the D gene is possibly TRBD2 (6 bases). The V gene lost 5 bases and the J gene lost 7 bases, with 15 bases spanning the gap. Germline CDR1 is SGHVS and CDR2 is FNYEAQ. The CDR3 totals 13 residues. Full variable domain (remainder filled in from reference TRBV7-6 and TRBJ2-7): GAGVSQSPRYKVTKRGQDVALRCDPISGHVSLYWYRQALGQGPEFLTYFNYEAQQDKSGLPNDRFSAERPEGSISTLTIQRTEQRDSAMYRCASSPRVGGEQYFGPGTRLTVT.